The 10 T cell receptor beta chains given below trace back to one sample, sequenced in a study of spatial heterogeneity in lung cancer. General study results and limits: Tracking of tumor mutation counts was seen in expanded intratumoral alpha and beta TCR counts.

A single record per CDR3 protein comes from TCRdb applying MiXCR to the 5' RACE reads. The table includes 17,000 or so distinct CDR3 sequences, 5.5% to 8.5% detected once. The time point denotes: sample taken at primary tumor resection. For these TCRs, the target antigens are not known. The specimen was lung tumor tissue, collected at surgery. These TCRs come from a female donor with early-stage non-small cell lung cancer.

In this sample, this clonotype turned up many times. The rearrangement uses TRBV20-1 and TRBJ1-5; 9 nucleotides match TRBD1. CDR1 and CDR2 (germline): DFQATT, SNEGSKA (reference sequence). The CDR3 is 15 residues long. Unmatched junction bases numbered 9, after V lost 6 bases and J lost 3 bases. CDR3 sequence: CSAAPGTGSNQPQHF. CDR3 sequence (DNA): TGCAGTGCAGCACCCGGGACAGGGTCCAATCAGCCCCAGCATTTT.

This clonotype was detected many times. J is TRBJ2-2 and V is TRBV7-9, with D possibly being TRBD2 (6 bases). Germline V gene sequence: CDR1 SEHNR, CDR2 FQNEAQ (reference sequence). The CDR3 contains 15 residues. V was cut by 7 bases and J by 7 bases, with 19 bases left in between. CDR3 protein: CASTSAGLLGGELFF. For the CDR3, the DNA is TGTGCCAGCACCTCCGCGGGGCTCCTTGGCGGGGAGCTGTTTTTT.

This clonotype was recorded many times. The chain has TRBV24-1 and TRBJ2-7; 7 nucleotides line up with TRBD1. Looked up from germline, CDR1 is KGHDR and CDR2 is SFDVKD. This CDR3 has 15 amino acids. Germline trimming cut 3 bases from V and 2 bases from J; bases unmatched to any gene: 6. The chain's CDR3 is CATSDRQGSPYEQYF. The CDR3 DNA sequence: TGTGCCACCAGTGATCGACAGGGTAGCCCCTACGAGCAGTACTTC.

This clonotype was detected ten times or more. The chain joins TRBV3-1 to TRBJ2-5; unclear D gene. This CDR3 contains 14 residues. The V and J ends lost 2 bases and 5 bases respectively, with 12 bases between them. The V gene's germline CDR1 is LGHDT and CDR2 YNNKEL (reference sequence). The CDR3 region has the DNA TGTGCCAGCAGCCAAAATGCAGGAACTGAGACCCAGTACTTC. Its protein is CASSQNAGTETQYF.

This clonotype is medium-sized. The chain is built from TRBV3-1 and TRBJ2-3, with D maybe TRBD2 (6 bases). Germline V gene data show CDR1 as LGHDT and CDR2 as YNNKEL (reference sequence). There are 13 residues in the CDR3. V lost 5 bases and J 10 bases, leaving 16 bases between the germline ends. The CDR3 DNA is TGTGCCAGCAGCGGAAGTGGGGGGACGGCGCAGTATTTT. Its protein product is CASSGSGGTAQYF.

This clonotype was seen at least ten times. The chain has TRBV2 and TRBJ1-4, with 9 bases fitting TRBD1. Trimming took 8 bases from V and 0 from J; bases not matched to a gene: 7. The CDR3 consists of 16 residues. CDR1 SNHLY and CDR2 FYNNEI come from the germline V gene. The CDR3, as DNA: TGTGCCAGCCGAGAGACAGGGGGGTCAACTAATGAAAAACTGTTTTTT. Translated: CASRETGGSTNEKLFF. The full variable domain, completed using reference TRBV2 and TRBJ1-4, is EPEVTQTPSHQVTQMGQEVILRCVPISNHLYFYWYRQILGQKVEFLVSFYNNEISEKSEIFDDQFSVERPDGSNFTLKIRSTKLEDSAMYFCASRETGGSTNEKLFFGSGTQLSVL.

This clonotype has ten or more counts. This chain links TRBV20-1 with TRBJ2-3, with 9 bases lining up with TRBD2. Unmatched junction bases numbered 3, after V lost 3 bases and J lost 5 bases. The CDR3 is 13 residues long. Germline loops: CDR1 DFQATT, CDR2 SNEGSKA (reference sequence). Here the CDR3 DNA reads TGCAGTGCTAGGCGGGGGGGCCAAGATACGCAGTATTTT. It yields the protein CSARRGGQDTQYF.

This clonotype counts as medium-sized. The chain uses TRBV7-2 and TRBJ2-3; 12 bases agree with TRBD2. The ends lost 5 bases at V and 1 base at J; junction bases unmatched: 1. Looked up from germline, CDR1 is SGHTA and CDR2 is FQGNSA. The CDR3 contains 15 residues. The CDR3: CASSRTSGGTDTQYF. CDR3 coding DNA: TGTGCCAGCAGCCGGACTAGCGGGGGCACAGATACGCAGTATTTT.

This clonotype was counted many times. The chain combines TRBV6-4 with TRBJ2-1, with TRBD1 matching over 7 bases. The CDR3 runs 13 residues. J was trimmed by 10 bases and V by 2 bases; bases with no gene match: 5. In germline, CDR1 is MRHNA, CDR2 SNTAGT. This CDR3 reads CASSDRGRREQFF. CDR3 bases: TGTGCCAGCAGTGACAGGGGGCGCCGGGAGCAGTTCTTC.

The CDR3: CASSRRGDPYNEQFF. The CDR3 DNA follows: TGTGCCAGCAGCCGTCGGGGGGATCCCTACAATGAGCAGTTCTTC. The chain carries TRBV7-3 and TRBJ2-1, with 7 bases fitting TRBD2. This CDR3 contains 15 residues. The germline CDR1 and CDR2 sequences are SGHTA and FQGTGA. V was pared by 5 bases and J by 2 bases, with 6 bases of the junction left unmatched.